These 24 T cell receptor beta chains were sequenced from one sample in a study of tumor and adjacent non-tumor tissue in lung cancer. This sample's RNA came from whole unsorted tissue. The library came from three nested PCR rounds adapted from ARM-PCR protocols. From the multiplex PCR reads, TCRdb called clonotypes with MiXCR, one entry per CDR3 protein. The sample shows more than 75,000 distinct CDR3 sequences, roughly 70% of them seen only once. Sequencing was performed on lung tumor tissue. The source of these receptors is a woman in her 70s with non-small cell lung cancer.

In regard to this clonotype: A read error may explain this, as a much larger clone is one base away. This chain links TRBV12-3 or TRBV12-4 with TRBJ2-1; no reliable D call. This CDR3 contains 10 residues. The CDR3 region has the DNA TGTGCCAGCGGTTACAGTGAGCATTTCTTC. Amino acids: CASGYSEHFF.

With respect to this clonotype: It may be a read error: a sequence one base away is much more abundant. The chain recombines TRBV6-1 with TRBJ2-1; possibly TRBD2 for D (6 bases). The ends were cut back, 3 bases at V and 3 bases at J, with 12 bases in the middle. This CDR3 has 15 residues. Per germline, CDR1 MNHNS and CDR2 SASEGT. CDR3 DNA sequence: TGTGCCAGCAGTGAGGTAGAGGAGGGCTACAATGAGCAGTTCTTC. It specifies CASSEVEEGYNEQFF.

This clonotype has a single count. V gene TRBV5-1 combines with J gene TRBJ2-2; tentative D call: TRBD1 (5 bases). Germline CDR1 and CDR2: SGHRS and YFSETQ. The CDR3 is 17 amino acids. The germline V and J ends were trimmed by 5 bases and 0 bases, with 17 bases remaining between them. The CDR3, as DNA: TGCGCCAGCAGTCCCCGACAAGGGGTAGCGAACACCGGGGAGCTGTTTTTT. Protein product: CASSPRQGVANTGELFF.

Comments on this clonotype: Compared with germline, one end of the junction differs, possibly owing to a read error. V and J are TRBV28 and TRBJ2-1, with a tentative D call TRBD2 (5 bases). The CDR3 totals 15 residues. Germline lookup yields CDR1 MDHEN and CDR2 SYDVKM. CDR3 sequence (DNA): TGTGCCAGCAGTTTTACTAGGAAGAACTACTATGAGCAGCTCTTC. This gives the protein CASSFTRKNYYEQLF. The variable domain in full, completed from reference TRBV28 and TRBJ2-1, reads DVKVTQSSRYLVKRTGEKVFLECVQDMDHENMFWYRQDPGLGLRLIYFSYDVKMKEKGDIPEGYSVSREKKERFSLILESASTNQTSMYLCASSFTRKNYYEQLFGPGTRLTVL.

This clonotype came up a few times. An end of the junction does not agree with germline; a read error may underlie this. The chain uses TRBV28 and TRBJ2-1, with 7 bases lining up with TRBD1. CDR1 MDHEN and CDR2 SYDVKM come from the germline V gene. The CDR3 contains 15 residues. The CDR3 nucleotides are TGTGCCAACAGTCAGACAGGGATCTCCTACAATGAGCAGTTCTTC. It yields the protein CANSQTGISYNEQFF.

The gene calls are TRBV12-3 or TRBV12-4 and TRBJ2-5; 7 bases fit TRBD1. The CDR3 is 13 amino acids. V was clipped by 10 bases and J by 5 bases; unmatched bases: 10. The CDR3 DNA is TGTGCCACCAATTTAGACAGGGAGGAGACCCAGTACTTC. As protein: CATNLDREETQYF.

As concerns this clonotype: The junction departs from the called germline gene at one end, perhaps through a read error. The CDR3: CASGFRAGGWGTEAFF. The CDR3 DNA reads TGTGCCAGCGGTTTTAGGGCAGGGGGCTGGGGTACTGAAGCTTTCTTT. The chain is built from TRBV28 and TRBJ1-1; 8 bases match TRBD1. This CDR3 is 16 amino acids long. Germline V lookup: CDR1 MDHEN, CDR2 SYDVKM.

In this sample, this clonotype turned up once. A much larger clonotype is one base distant, so this may be a read error. The V gene is TRBV11-2, the J gene TRBJ2-1; maybe TRBD2 (8 bases). The V and J ends lost 7 bases and 9 bases respectively, with 19 bases between them. The CDR3 is made up of 14 amino acids. Germline V gene data show CDR1 as SGHAT and CDR2 as FQNNGV. The CDR3 DNA is TGTGCCAGCACCGGGGGGGACAGTCACACTGAGCAGTTCTTC. Translation gives CASTGGDSHTEQFF.

For this clonotype: A junction end diverges from the germline sequence, so it may reflect a read error. This chain uses TRBV6-2 or TRBV6-3 with TRBJ1-5, with D unclear. CDR1 and CDR2 (germline): MNHEY, SVGEGT. This CDR3 is built from 18 residues. DNA of the CDR3: TGTACCAGTAGTTACCTACCTTTAGGAATGACGGGGTTCCAGCCCCAGCATTTT. Amino acids: CTSSYLPLGMTGFQPQHF.

Comments on this clonotype: The junction and the germline gene differ at one end; a read error may be behind it. The V gene is TRBV6-6, the J gene TRBJ2-3, with D possibly being TRBD2 (6 bases). Germline assignment: CDR1 MNHNY and CDR2 SVGAGI (reference sequence). The length of the CDR3 is 14 residues. The CDR3 reads CASTPRDFPDTLYF. The CDR3 DNA reads TGTGCCAGCACTCCCCGGGACTTTCCAGATACGCTGTATTTT.

Turning to this clonotype: A much larger clone lies a single base off, so this may be a read error. V and J are TRBV19 and TRBJ1-1; 8 bases fit TRBD1. Germline loops: CDR1 LNHDA, CDR2 SQIVND (reference sequence). The CDR3 totals 15 residues. V was pared by 5 bases and J by 3 bases, with 8 bases of the junction left unmatched. CDR3 protein: CASSLPGQEDTEAFF. The CDR3 DNA reads TGTGCCAGTAGTCTTCCGGGACAGGAGGACACTGAAGCTTTCTTT.

This clonotype was detected a few times. Because the CDR3 is missing its conserved closing phenylalanine or tryptophan, this is likely a read error. The chain recombines TRBV6-6 with TRBJ2-1; TRBD2 matches 14 bases. Germline CDR1 and CDR2: MNHNY and SVGAGI (reference sequence). The CDR3 is 15 residues long. V was pared by 6 bases and J by 3 bases, with 1 base of the junction left unmatched. CDR3 sequence: CASRGLAGVYNEQFL. In nucleotides, the CDR3 is TGTGCCAGCAGGGGACTAGCGGGAGTCTACAATGAGCAGTTCCTC.

With regard to this clonotype: The junction differs from germline at one of its ends, possibly a read error. The chain couples TRBV6-5 to TRBJ1-1; D is uncertain. Germline V gives CDR1 MNHEY, CDR2 SVGAGI. The CDR3 runs to 12 residues. The CDR3 region is CTSGRQRTEAFF. CDR3 DNA: TGTACCAGCGGCCGCCAGAGAACTGAAGCTTTCTTT.

Concerning this clonotype: This may be a read error, as it is one base from a much larger clone. The chain joins TRBV7-9 to TRBJ2-2; 10 nucleotides match TRBD2. The germline V gene encodes CDR1 SEHNR and CDR2 FQNEAQ (reference sequence). The CDR3 consists of 16 residues. The CDR3 DNA reads TGTACCAGCAGCGGAGGGACTAGCGAGAACACCGGGGAGCTGTTTTTT. Translated, it gives CTSSGGTSENTGELFF.

The genes are TRBV5-5 and TRBJ2-6; D call uncertain. CDR3 length: 15 amino acids. V lost 4 bases and J lost 0, with 8 bases in between. Germline V CDR1 and CDR2: SGHKS, YYEKEE (reference sequence). Here the CDR3 DNA reads TGTGCCAGCAGCATCGGTTTCTCTGGGGCCAACGTCCTGACTTTC. This gives the protein CASSIGFSGANVLTF. Full variable domain (remainder filled in from reference TRBV5-5 and TRBJ2-6): DAGVTQSPTHLIKTRGQQVTLRCSPISGHKSVSWYQQVLGQGPQFIFQYYEKEERGRGNFPDRFSARQFPNYSSELNVNALLLGDSALYLCASSIGFSGANVLTFGAGSRLTVL.

On this clonotype itself: A junction boundary mismatches the germline segment, possibly from a read error. The CDR3 bases are TGTGCCAACAGCCCTGGGGCTACCTACGAGCAGTACTTC. The encoded protein is CANSPGATYEQYF. The chain joins TRBV7-8 to TRBJ2-7; the D gene is possibly TRBD1 (5 bases). Looked up from germline, CDR1 is SGHVS and CDR2 is FQNEAQ. This CDR3 spans 13 amino acids.

This clonotype has only a few counts. A much larger clone differs from this one at a single base, so this may be a read error. This chain links TRBV5-4 with TRBJ2-7, with D perhaps matching TRBD1 or TRBD2 (5 bases each). The germline CDR1 and CDR2 sequences are SGHNT and YYREEE (reference sequence). Trimming took 4 bases from V and 7 from J, leaving 18 bases between them. The CDR3 covers 14 residues. CDR3 residues: CASSMDVGAGEQYF. Here the CDR3 DNA reads TGTGCCAGCAGCATGGATGTCGGGGCAGGGGAGCAGTACTTC.

Details on this clonotype: Mismatch with germline at one junction end may stem from a read error. CDR3 residues: CAGSPWTSSGANVLTF. The CDR3 DNA reads as TGTGCCGGCAGCCCCTGGACTAGTTCTGGGGCCAACGTCCTGACTTTC. The chain is built from TRBV7-8 and TRBJ2-6, with 7 nucleotides matching TRBD2. The CDR3 consists of 16 residues. CDR1 and CDR2 from the germline V gene are SGHVS and FQNEAQ.

The table lists this clonotype with many counts. The chain carries TRBV14 and TRBJ1-2, with D uncertain. Trimming left V 0 bases short and J 2 bases short, with 10 bases between. The germline gives CDR1 SGHDN, CDR2 FVKESK. There are 15 residues in the CDR3. The chain's CDR3 is CASSQDWSGNYGYTF. The CDR3 DNA sequence: TGTGCCAGCAGCCAAGATTGGAGCGGAAACTATGGCTACACCTTC. The full variable domain, with the rest looked up from reference TRBV14 and TRBJ1-2, is EAGVTQFPSHSVIEKGQTVTLRCDPISGHDNLYWYRRVMGKEIKFLLHFVKESKQDESGMPNNRFLAERTGGTYSTLKVQPAELEDSGVYFCASSQDWSGNYGYTFGSGTRLTVV.

This clonotype was counted ten times or more. The chain recombines TRBV6-1 with TRBJ2-3, with D possibly TRBD1 on 5 matching bases. CDR1 and CDR2 from the germline V gene are MNHNS and SASEGT. V lost 6 bases to trimming and J lost 1 base, with 11 bases between them. The CDR3 runs 14 residues. The CDR3 is CASSLDRGTDTQYF. CDR3 DNA: TGTGCCAGCAGCTTAGACAGAGGCACAGATACGCAGTATTTT.

On this clonotype itself: At one end the junction does not follow the germline gene, possibly because of a read error. V usage is TRBV6-1 and J usage is TRBJ2-2, with a possible D match to TRBD2 (6 bases). Germline loops: CDR1 MNHNS, CDR2 SASEGT. The CDR3 consists of 13 residues. The CDR3 DNA follows: TGTGCTAGCCTGTCGGGGGAAGGCGGGGAGCAGTTTTTT. Its protein product is CASLSGEGGEQFF.

This clonotype is a singleton in its sample. A junction end diverges from the germline sequence, so it may reflect a read error. The rearrangement joins TRBV5-1 to TRBJ2-7, with D possibly matching TRBD2 (5 bases). The length of the CDR3 is 13 residues. In germline, CDR1 is SGHRS, CDR2 YFSETQ. The CDR3 region has the DNA TGCGCCAGCAGCCCTCTGGCTGAGGGCGAGCTGTACTTC. Protein: CASSPLAEGELYF.

With regard to this clonotype: With a much larger clone just one base away, this may be a read error. The chain uses TRBV28 and TRBJ1-2; no reliable D call. Trimming pared 4 bases from V and 5 bases from J, leaving 11 bases between. The CDR3 has 13 residues. Germline CDR1 reads MDHEN; CDR2 reads SYDVKM. The DNA of the CDR3 is TGTGCCAGCAGTTCTGGAAAGGGTTATGGCTACACCTTC. Encoded protein: CASSSGKGYGYTF.

On this clonotype: The junction and the germline gene differ at one end; a read error may be behind it. Here the CDR3 DNA reads TGTGCCAGCAGTCCAACTAGGGCCTCCTACAATGAGCTGTTCTTC. This sequence encodes CASSPTRASYNELFF. The chain employs TRBV28 and TRBJ2-1; tentatively, D is TRBD2 (5 bases). Germline V gives CDR1 MDHEN, CDR2 SYDVKM. The CDR3 spans 15 residues.